This T cell receptor (beta chain) emerged from a study of blood T cell repertoires in COVID-19. Germline values: CDR1 MNHEY, CDR2 SVGEGT. The V and J ends lost 2 bases and 1 base respectively, with 11 bases between them. This CDR3 spans 16 amino acids. TCRdb keeps only in-frame clones here, not all; method: immunoSEQ multiplex PCR. Of 300,000 or so clones listed, about nine tenths were seen once; the top ten hold 1%. The sequenced sample was peripheral blood. V usage is TRBV6-2 or TRBV6-3 and J usage is TRBJ2-2; D is possibly TRBD2 (6 bases). The receptor comes from a middle-aged man with active or convalescent COVID-19. Here the CDR3 reads CASSYGGSGNTGELFF. Written as DNA, the CDR3 is TGTGCCAGCAGTTACGGGGGTAGCGGGAACACCGGGGAGCTGTTTTTT.